The entry below describes one T cell receptor (beta chain). Per germline, CDR1 SGHDN and CDR2 FVKESK. Trimming removed 3 bases at V and 4 bases at J, with 9 bases between. The CDR3 has 13 amino acids. Grouping used clinical history reported by participants in a survey and questionnaire. This sample is part of a study of blood T cell repertoires in COVID-19. Looking at the study overall: Sites in the United States, Italy and Spain provided acute and convalescent COVID-19 samples. T cells, B-cell-depleted T cells, or PBMCs provided the cDNA or gDNA that served as material.

In the source study's methods: Estimation of nucleated cell counts relied on the amplification of reference gene primers. Using immunoSEQ multiplex PCR, the repertoire was profiled, and TCRdb retains in-frame clones only, with some absent. The V and J calls and clone size were taken over from that table, and D and trimming were inferred from the DNA. The sample has about 320,000 clones; around 85% are singletons. The source material was PBMCs or T cells enriched from blood (not recorded which). The source is a woman aged 25-40 years who had been exposed to COVID-19. The V call is TRBV14, the J call TRBJ1-2; no firm D call. The DNA of the CDR3 is TGTGCCAGCAGCCAGAGCCGGTCCTATGGCTACACCTTC. Amino acids: CASSQSRSYGYTF.